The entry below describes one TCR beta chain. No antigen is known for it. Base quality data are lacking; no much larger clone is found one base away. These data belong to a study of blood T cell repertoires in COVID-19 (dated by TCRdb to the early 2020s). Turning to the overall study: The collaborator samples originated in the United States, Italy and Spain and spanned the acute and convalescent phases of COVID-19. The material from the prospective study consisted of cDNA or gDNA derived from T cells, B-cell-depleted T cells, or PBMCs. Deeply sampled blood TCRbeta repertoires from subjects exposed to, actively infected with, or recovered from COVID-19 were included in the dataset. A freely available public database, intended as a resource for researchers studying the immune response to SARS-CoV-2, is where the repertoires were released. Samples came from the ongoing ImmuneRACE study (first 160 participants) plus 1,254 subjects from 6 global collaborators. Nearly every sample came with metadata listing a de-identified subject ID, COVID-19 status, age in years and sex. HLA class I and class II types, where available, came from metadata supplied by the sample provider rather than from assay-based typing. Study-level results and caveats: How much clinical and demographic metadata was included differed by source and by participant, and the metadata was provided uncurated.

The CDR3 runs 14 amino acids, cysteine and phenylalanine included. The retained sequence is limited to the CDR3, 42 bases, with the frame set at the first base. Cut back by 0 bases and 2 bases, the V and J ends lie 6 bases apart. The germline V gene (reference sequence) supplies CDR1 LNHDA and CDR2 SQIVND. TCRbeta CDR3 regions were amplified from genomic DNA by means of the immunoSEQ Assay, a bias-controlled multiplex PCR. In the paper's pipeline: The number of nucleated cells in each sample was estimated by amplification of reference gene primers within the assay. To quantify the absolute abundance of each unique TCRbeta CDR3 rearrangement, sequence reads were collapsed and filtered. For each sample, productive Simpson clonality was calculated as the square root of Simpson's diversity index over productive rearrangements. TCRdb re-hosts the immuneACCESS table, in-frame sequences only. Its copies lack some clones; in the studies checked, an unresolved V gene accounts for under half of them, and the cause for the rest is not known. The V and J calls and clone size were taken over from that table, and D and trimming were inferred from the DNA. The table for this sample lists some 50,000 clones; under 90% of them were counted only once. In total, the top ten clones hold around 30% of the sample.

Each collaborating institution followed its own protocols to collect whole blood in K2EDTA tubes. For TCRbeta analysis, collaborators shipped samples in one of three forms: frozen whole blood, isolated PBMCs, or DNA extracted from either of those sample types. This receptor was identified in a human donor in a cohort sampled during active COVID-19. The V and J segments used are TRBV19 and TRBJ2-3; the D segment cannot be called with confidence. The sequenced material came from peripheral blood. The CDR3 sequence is CASSIDRPTDTQYF. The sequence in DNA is TGTGCCAGTAGTATAGACAGGCCCACAGATACGCAGTATTTT.